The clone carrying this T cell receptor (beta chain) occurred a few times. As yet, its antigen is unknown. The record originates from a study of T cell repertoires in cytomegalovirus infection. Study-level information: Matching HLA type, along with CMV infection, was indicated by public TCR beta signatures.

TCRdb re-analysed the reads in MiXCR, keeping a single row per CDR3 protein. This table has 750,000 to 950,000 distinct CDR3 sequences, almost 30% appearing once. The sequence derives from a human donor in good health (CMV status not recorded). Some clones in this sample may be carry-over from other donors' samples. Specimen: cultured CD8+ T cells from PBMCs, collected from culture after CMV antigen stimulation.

The CDR3 DNA is TGTGCCAGCGTCCCGGACAGGGGGAAACGGACCGGGGAGCTGTTTTTT. This encodes CASVPDRGKRTGELFF. The chain combines TRBV7-9 with TRBJ2-2; TRBD1 matches 10 bases. The CDR3 runs 16 residues. The trim removed 8 bases at V and 5 bases at J, leaving 11 bases unmatched. Germline CDR1 SEHNR, CDR2 FQNEAQ (reference sequence).